The source of this T cell receptor (beta chain) is a study of cytomegalovirus exposure and HLA in healthy donors. The PCR employed 60 Vbeta primers together with 13 Jbeta primers. Here immunoSEQ multiplex PCR was the method, and the copy in TCRdb shows in-frame clones only, minus some. In the table there are 170,000 or so clones, about three quarters of which are singletons. To note about this clone: At one of its ends the junction is not consistent with the germline gene, which may arise from a read error.

The CDR3 covers 19 residues. Germline-derived CDR1 and CDR2 are PRHDT and FYEKMQ (reference sequence). The clonotype originates from a woman younger than 45 in good health and CMV-seronegative. The V gene is TRBV13, the J gene TRBJ2-6, with 7 bases aligning to TRBD1. Sequencing was performed on PBMCs. CDR3 in amino acids: CASSTPRGGKYSGANGLTF. The CDR3 DNA reads TGTGCCAGCAGCACCCCCCGAGGGGGCAAATACTCTGGGGCCAACGGCCTGACTTTC.